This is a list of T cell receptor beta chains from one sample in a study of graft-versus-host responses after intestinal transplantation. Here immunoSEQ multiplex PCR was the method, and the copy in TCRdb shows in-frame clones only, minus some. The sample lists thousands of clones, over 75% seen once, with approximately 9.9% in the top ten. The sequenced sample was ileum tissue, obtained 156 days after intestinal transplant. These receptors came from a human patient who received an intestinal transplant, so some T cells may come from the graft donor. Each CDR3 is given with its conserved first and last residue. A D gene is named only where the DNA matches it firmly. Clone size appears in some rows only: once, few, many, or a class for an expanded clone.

cdr3_nt: TGTGCCACCAGCAATGACAGGGGCGGCAGGGAGCAGTACTTC
cdr3_aa: CATSNDRGGREQYF
j_call: TRBJ2-7
v_call: TRBV15
clone_size: -
d_call: TRBD1

cdr3_nt: TGTGCCAGCAGTCGAAGGGAGCGAGAGACCCAGTACTTC
cdr3_aa: CASSRRERETQYF
j_call: TRBJ2-5
v_call: TRBV5-6
clone_size: -
d_call: -

cdr3_nt: TGTGCCAGCAGTGAAGAGTACAGGGACGAGCAGTACTTC
cdr3_aa: CASSEEYRDEQYF
j_call: TRBJ2-7
v_call: TRBV2
clone_size: -
d_call: -

cdr3_nt: TGTGCCAGCAGCCCGGACAGGGGTTTGGGTGAAGCTTTCTTT
cdr3_aa: CASSPDRGLGEAFF
j_call: TRBJ1-1
v_call: TRBV5-6
clone_size: -
d_call: TRBD1

cdr3_nt: TGTGCCAGCACTTCGACAGATACGCAGTATTTT
cdr3_aa: CASTSTDTQYF
j_call: TRBJ2-3
v_call: TRBV6-1
clone_size: -
d_call: -

cdr3_nt: TGTGCCAGCTGGGGATATAGACCCTCTGGAAACACCATATATTTT
cdr3_aa: CASWGYRPSGNTIYF
j_call: TRBJ1-3
v_call: TRBV2
clone_size: -
d_call: -

cdr3_nt: TGTGCCAGCAGCTTACGTCGGCCTGCTGGCTCCTACAATGAGCAGTTCTTC
cdr3_aa: CASSLRRPAGSYNEQFF
j_call: TRBJ2-1
v_call: TRBV11-2
clone_size: -
d_call: -

cdr3_nt: TGTGCCAGCAGCTTCTCCCCTATAGCAGGGGGGAGGGAGCAGTACTTC
cdr3_aa: CASSFSPIAGGREQYF
j_call: TRBJ2-7
v_call: TRBV7-2
clone_size: -
d_call: -

cdr3_nt: TGTGCCAGCACCGTACAGGGGGTGAATGAAAAACTGTTTTTT
cdr3_aa: CASTVQGVNEKLFF
j_call: TRBJ1-4
v_call: TRBV7-9
clone_size: -
d_call: TRBD1

cdr3_nt: TGTGCCAGCAGCTCACCAGGGTCTTTTTCCTACGAGCAGTACTTC
cdr3_aa: CASSSPGSFSYEQYF
j_call: TRBJ2-7
v_call: TRBV7-9
clone_size: -
d_call: -

cdr3_nt: TGTGCCAGCAGCCCGAACTCCGGGACTACCAGAAGAACTATCAAAAACATTCAGTACTTC
cdr3_aa: CASSPNSGTTRRTIKNIQYF
j_call: TRBJ2-4
v_call: TRBV7-6
clone_size: few
d_call: TRBD2

cdr3_nt: TGTGCCAGCAGCTTAGGGGCCGGGACAGGGATAGATACGCAGTATTTT
cdr3_aa: CASSLGAGTGIDTQYF
j_call: TRBJ2-3
v_call: TRBV7-8
clone_size: -
d_call: TRBD1

cdr3_nt: TGCGCCAGCAGCCAAGATGGACTAGCGGGGGTAGATACGCAGTATTTT
cdr3_aa: CASSQDGLAGVDTQYF
j_call: TRBJ2-3
v_call: TRBV4-1
clone_size: -
d_call: TRBD2

cdr3_nt: TGTGCCAGCAGTTTGGGATTTAGGGACGGAAACACCATATATTTT
cdr3_aa: CASSLGFRDGNTIYF
j_call: TRBJ1-3
v_call: TRBV28
clone_size: -
d_call: -

cdr3_nt: TGTGCCAGTAATTTAGGGGCCCTAGAGTACCAAGAGACCCAGTACTTC
cdr3_aa: CASNLGALEYQETQYF
j_call: TRBJ2-5
v_call: TRBV19
clone_size: -
d_call: -

cdr3_nt: TGTGCCAGCAGTGCCGACAGGGGAGCCAAAAACATTCAGTACTTC
cdr3_aa: CASSADRGAKNIQYF
j_call: TRBJ2-4
v_call: TRBV2
clone_size: -
d_call: TRBD1

cdr3_nt: TGTGCCAGCAGCGTAGGGCATCTCCGGGCCCAAAGTTCCACCATATATTTT
cdr3_aa: CASSVGHLRAQSSTIYF
j_call: TRBJ1-3
v_call: TRBV9
clone_size: -
d_call: -

cdr3_nt: TGTGCCAGCTCACCTCGACTGGTGGACGGCTACACCTTC
cdr3_aa: CASSPRLVDGYTF
j_call: TRBJ1-2
v_call: TRBV18
clone_size: -
d_call: -

cdr3_nt: TGTGCCAGCAGCTTGGTCAGGGGATCCGGGGCCAACGTCCTGACTTTC
cdr3_aa: CASSLVRGSGANVLTF
j_call: TRBJ2-6
v_call: TRBV5-4
clone_size: -
d_call: -

cdr3_nt: TGTGCCAGCAGCATCGGGGCAGGGCACTATGGCTACACCTTC
cdr3_aa: CASSIGAGHYGYTF
j_call: TRBJ1-2
v_call: TRBV6-6
clone_size: -
d_call: -

cdr3_nt: TGTGCCAGCAGCTTGATGGCAGGGGGGACTGAAAAACTGTTTTTT
cdr3_aa: CASSLMAGGTEKLFF
j_call: TRBJ1-4
v_call: TRBV5-5
clone_size: -
d_call: TRBD1

cdr3_nt: TGTGCCAGCAGGCCCCGGGACCCCCTGGGGGAGTACTTC
cdr3_aa: CASRPRDPLGEYF
j_call: TRBJ2-7
v_call: TRBV27
clone_size: -
d_call: -

cdr3_nt: TGTGCCAGCAGTGAAGTCTTTGGGCCTGGAAACACCATATATTTT
cdr3_aa: CASSEVFGPGNTIYF
j_call: TRBJ1-3
v_call: TRBV2
clone_size: few
d_call: -

cdr3_nt: TGTGCCTGGGGACGGGGCGGGGAGCTGTTTTTT
cdr3_aa: CAWGRGGELFF
j_call: TRBJ2-2
v_call: TRBV30
clone_size: few
d_call: -

cdr3_nt: TGTGCCAGCAGCTTAGACAGGGGGTGGACCTACGAGCAGTACTTC
cdr3_aa: CASSLDRGWTYEQYF
j_call: TRBJ2-7
v_call: TRBV7-2
clone_size: -
d_call: TRBD1

cdr3_nt: TGCGCCAGCAGCTTGACAGGGGGTCGGAACACTGAAGCTTTCTTT
cdr3_aa: CASSLTGGRNTEAFF
j_call: TRBJ1-1
v_call: TRBV5-1
clone_size: -
d_call: TRBD1

cdr3_nt: TGTGCCAGCCCCTCGGGGGATGGGACCCAGTACTTC
cdr3_aa: CASPSGDGTQYF
j_call: TRBJ2-5
v_call: TRBV6-5
clone_size: -
d_call: -

cdr3_nt: TGTGCCAGCTCACCAAGGGGGCAAGTCGAAAAACTGTTTTTT
cdr3_aa: CASSPRGQVEKLFF
j_call: TRBJ1-4
v_call: TRBV18
clone_size: -
d_call: TRBD1

cdr3_nt: TGTGCCAGAAGCGCCGAAACAGGGGGCCATGAGCAGTTCTTC
cdr3_aa: CARSAETGGHEQFF
j_call: TRBJ2-1
v_call: TRBV7-5
clone_size: -
d_call: -

cdr3_nt: TGTGCCTGGAGTCCTCAGGGTGGCCAGCCCCAGCATTTT
cdr3_aa: CAWSPQGGQPQHF
j_call: TRBJ1-5
v_call: TRBV30
clone_size: -
d_call: -

cdr3_nt: TGTGCCAGCACCAGGGACAGCTACACTGAAGCTTTCTTT
cdr3_aa: CASTRDSYTEAFF
j_call: TRBJ1-1
v_call: TRBV28
clone_size: few
d_call: TRBD1

cdr3_nt: TGTGCCAGCAGCCAATCGGTGACAGTGGGTACTGAAGCTTTCTTT
cdr3_aa: CASSQSVTVGTEAFF
j_call: TRBJ1-1
v_call: TRBV16
clone_size: -
d_call: -

cdr3_nt: TGTGCCAGCAGCTTAGTGGCTAACTATGGCTACACCTTC
cdr3_aa: CASSLVANYGYTF
j_call: TRBJ1-2
v_call: TRBV7-9
clone_size: -
d_call: -

cdr3_nt: TGTGCCAGCAGCATGACTAGCTTGAACTACAATGAGCAGTTCTTC
cdr3_aa: CASSMTSLNYNEQFF
j_call: TRBJ2-1
v_call: TRBV9
clone_size: -
d_call: TRBD2

cdr3_nt: TGTGCCAGTAGTATAGTAGGCAACGGCATTCAGTACTTC
cdr3_aa: CASSIVGNGIQYF
j_call: TRBJ2-4
v_call: TRBV19
clone_size: -
d_call: -

cdr3_nt: TGTGCCAGCAGCGCTGGCTTTAGCGAAAAACTGTTTTTT
cdr3_aa: CASSAGFSEKLFF
j_call: TRBJ1-4
v_call: TRBV2
clone_size: once
d_call: -

cdr3_nt: TGTGCCAGCAGCTTGGTCGGCACTAGCTCTGGAAACACCATATATTTT
cdr3_aa: CASSLVGTSSGNTIYF
j_call: TRBJ1-3
v_call: TRBV5-6
clone_size: -
d_call: -

cdr3_nt: TGTGCCAGCAGTAATACAGGAACCTACGAGCAGTACTTC
cdr3_aa: CASSNTGTYEQYF
j_call: TRBJ2-7
v_call: TRBV6-1
clone_size: -
d_call: -

cdr3_nt: TGCGCCAGCAGCCAGGGACAGCCGACCGGGGAGCTGTTTTTT
cdr3_aa: CASSQGQPTGELFF
j_call: TRBJ2-2
v_call: TRBV5-1
clone_size: -
d_call: TRBD1

cdr3_nt: TGTGCCAGCAGTGAAGGGTGGGTAGGGGCCGCTTTCTTT
cdr3_aa: CASSEGWVGAAFF
j_call: TRBJ1-1
v_call: TRBV6-1
clone_size: -
d_call: -

cdr3_nt: TGTGCCAGCAGCTTAGAGGTCTACACCGGGGAGCTGTTTTTT
cdr3_aa: CASSLEVYTGELFF
j_call: TRBJ2-2
v_call: TRBV7-2
clone_size: -
d_call: -

cdr3_nt: TGTGCCAGCCTTGGGAGGGCCGCTGAAGCTTTCTTT
cdr3_aa: CASLGRAAEAFF
j_call: TRBJ1-1
v_call: TRBV27
clone_size: -
d_call: -

cdr3_nt: TGCGCCAGTCGGTGGACAGGAAAGACCCAGTACTTC
cdr3_aa: CASRWTGKTQYF
j_call: TRBJ2-5
v_call: TRBV5-1
clone_size: -
d_call: TRBD1

cdr3_nt: TGTGCCAGCAGCTTAGGTCCTGGCTACGAGCAGTACTTC
cdr3_aa: CASSLGPGYEQYF
j_call: TRBJ2-7
v_call: TRBV11-2
clone_size: -
d_call: -

cdr3_nt: TGTGCCAGTAGTTCCGGGACTGGACCTGAAGCTTTCTTT
cdr3_aa: CASSSGTGPEAFF
j_call: TRBJ1-1
v_call: TRBV19
clone_size: -
d_call: -